A selection of T cell receptor beta chains follows, all from one sample in a study of T cells in Graves' hyperthyroidism and ophthalmopathy. Using its own MiXCR run on the multiplex PCR reads, TCRdb lists one record per CDR3 protein. The table records 600,000 to 800,000 distinct CDR3 sequences, approximately 36% of them present only once. The sequenced sample consisted of blood. The receptors were sampled from a middle-aged woman with Graves' hyperthyroidism. CDR3s include the opening cysteine and the closing phenylalanine or tryptophan. The D gene is left open where the match is weak. Clone size is not always given. Where it is, it says once, few, many or a class for expanded clones.

v_gene: TRBV10-3
abundance: few
d_gene: TRBD1
j_gene: TRBJ2-7
CDR3aa: CASERQGAEEQYF
CDR3nt: TGTGCCAGCGAGAGACAGGGGGCAGAAGAGCAGTACTTC

v_gene: TRBV7-9
abundance: many
d_gene: NA
j_gene: TRBJ1-2
CDR3aa: CASSLGELDGYTF
CDR3nt: TGTGCCAGCAGCTTAGGGGAGTTGGATGGCTACACCTTC

v_gene: TRBV25-1
abundance: many
d_gene: NA
j_gene: TRBJ1-5
CDR3aa: CASSPPGNQPQHF
CDR3nt: TGTGCCAGCAGTCCCCCGGGCAATCAGCCCCAGCATTTT

v_gene: TRBV6-5
abundance: NA
d_gene: NA
j_gene: TRBJ2-7
CDR3aa: CASRDTNYEQYF
CDR3nt: TGTGCCAGCAGGGACACAAATTACGAGCAGTACTTC

v_gene: TRBV29-1
abundance: NA
d_gene: NA
j_gene: TRBJ1-3
CDR3aa: CSVGPGKGNTIYF
CDR3nt: TGCAGCGTTGGCCCGGGAAAAGGAAACACCATATATTTT

v_gene: TRBV29-1
abundance: NA
d_gene: NA
j_gene: TRBJ2-6
CDR3aa: CSVEDGSGANVLTF
CDR3nt: TGCAGCGTTGAAGATGGGAGTGGGGCCAACGTCCTGACTTTC

v_gene: TRBV20-1
abundance: many
d_gene: NA
j_gene: TRBJ1-2
CDR3aa: CSSHLGGYTF
CDR3nt: TGCAGTTCTCACCTCGGTGGCTACACCTTC

v_gene: TRBV6-1
abundance: NA
d_gene: NA
j_gene: TRBJ1-1
CDR3aa: CASSEDGMDRRDTEAFF
CDR3nt: TGTGCCAGCAGTGAAGACGGTATGGACCGGAGGGACACTGAAGCTTTCTTT

v_gene: TRBV11-1
abundance: many
d_gene: TRBD1
j_gene: TRBJ1-6
CDR3aa: CASSRADYRGFGSPLHF
CDR3nt: TGTGCCAGCAGCCGTGCCGACTACAGGGGATTTGGTTCACCCCTCCACTTT

v_gene: TRBV29-1
abundance: NA
d_gene: NA
j_gene: TRBJ1-5
CDR3aa: CSVREDFDQPQHF
CDR3nt: TGCAGCGTTCGAGAGGATTTCGATCAGCCCCAGCATTTT

v_gene: TRBV12-3/TRBV12-4
abundance: few
d_gene: NA
j_gene: TRBJ1-1
CDR3aa: CASSSPGDYYEAFF
CDR3nt: TGTGCCAGCAGCTCCCCAGGGGACTACTATGAAGCTTTCTTT

v_gene: TRBV6-1
abundance: few
d_gene: TRBD1
j_gene: TRBJ1-3
CDR3aa: CASGQGGAGNTIYF
CDR3nt: TGTGCCAGCGGACAGGGAGGGGCGGGAAACACCATATATTTT

v_gene: TRBV7-3
abundance: NA
d_gene: TRBD1
j_gene: TRBJ2-2
CDR3aa: CASSPGQGALYTGELFF
CDR3nt: TGTGCCAGCAGCCCGGGACAGGGGGCATTGTACACCGGGGAGCTGTTTTTT

v_gene: TRBV15
abundance: many
d_gene: NA
j_gene: TRBJ1-5
CDR3aa: CATSRGSGGGQPQHF
CDR3nt: TGTGCCACCAGCAGAGGCTCGGGAGGAGGCCAGCCCCAGCATTTT

v_gene: TRBV29-1
abundance: many
d_gene: NA
j_gene: TRBJ1-2
CDR3aa: CSVATTGSGYGYTF
CDR3nt: TGCAGCGTTGCTACGACCGGATCGGGCTATGGCTACACCTTC

v_gene: TRBV10-2
abundance: NA
d_gene: NA
j_gene: TRBJ1-1
CDR3aa: CASGVRATEAFF
CDR3nt: TGCGCCAGCGGGGTAAGGGCCACTGAAGCTTTCTTT

v_gene: TRBV29-1
abundance: NA
d_gene: NA
j_gene: TRBJ1-2
CDR3aa: CSGSKGGGHGYTF
CDR3nt: TGCAGCGGATCGAAAGGAGGGGGGCATGGCTACACCTTC

v_gene: TRBV7-2
abundance: many
d_gene: NA
j_gene: TRBJ1-4
CDR3aa: CASSWSQGNEKLFF
CDR3nt: TGTGCCAGCAGCTGGAGTCAGGGAAATGAAAAACTGTTTTTT

v_gene: TRBV10-3
abundance: once
d_gene: TRBD1
j_gene: TRBJ1-5
CDR3aa: CAISGQGGNQPQHF
CDR3nt: TGTGCCATCAGTGGACAGGGGGGCAATCAGCCCCAGCATTTT

v_gene: TRBV7-2
abundance: NA
d_gene: TRBD2
j_gene: TRBJ2-7
CDR3aa: CASSQASGTYEQYF
CDR3nt: TGCGCCAGCAGCCAAGCCAGCGGGACCTACGAGCAGTACTTC

v_gene: TRBV6-1
abundance: NA
d_gene: NA
j_gene: TRBJ1-5
CDR3aa: CASRIGDEPQHF
CDR3nt: TGTGCCAGCAGAATCGGAGATGAGCCCCAGCATTTT

v_gene: TRBV7-2
abundance: many
d_gene: NA
j_gene: TRBJ2-3
CDR3aa: CASSPYGRTDTQYF
CDR3nt: TGTGCCAGCAGCCCCTATGGACGAACAGATACGCAGTATTTT

v_gene: TRBV7-9
abundance: NA
d_gene: TRBD1
j_gene: TRBJ2-2
CDR3aa: CASSQGQGANTGELFF
CDR3nt: TGTGCCAGCAGCCAAGGACAGGGGGCAAACACCGGGGAGCTGTTTTTT

v_gene: TRBV20-1
abundance: many
d_gene: NA
j_gene: TRBJ1-2
CDR3aa: CSAEDRSSTNYGYTF
CDR3nt: TGCAGTGCTGAGGACAGATCGTCTACTAACTATGGCTACACCTTC

v_gene: TRBV7-9
abundance: NA
d_gene: NA
j_gene: TRBJ2-3
CDR3aa: CASSLHLDLTDTQYF
CDR3nt: TGTGCCAGCAGCTTACATCTAGACCTCACAGATACGCAGTATTTT

v_gene: TRBV7-9
abundance: NA
d_gene: NA
j_gene: TRBJ1-6
CDR3aa: CASSEDRHHNSPLHF
CDR3nt: TGTGCCAGCAGCGAAGACAGGCATCATAATTCACCCCTCCACTTT

v_gene: TRBV5-1
abundance: many
d_gene: NA
j_gene: TRBJ2-7
CDR3aa: CASRDSRGEQYF
CDR3nt: TGCGCCAGCAGAGACTCGAGGGGGGAGCAGTACTTC

v_gene: TRBV24-1
abundance: few
d_gene: NA
j_gene: TRBJ2-1
CDR3aa: CATSEGMNYNEQFF
CDR3nt: TGTGCCACCAGTGAGGGTATGAACTACAATGAGCAGTTCTTC

v_gene: TRBV4-2
abundance: few
d_gene: NA
j_gene: TRBJ1-1
CDR3aa: CASSQGHRRNTEAFF
CDR3nt: TGTGCCAGCAGCCAAGGGCACCGAAGGAACACTGAAGCTTTCTTT

v_gene: TRBV5-1
abundance: NA
d_gene: TRBD2
j_gene: TRBJ2-7
CDR3aa: CASSLLAGETYEQYF
CDR3nt: TGCGCCAGCAGCTTACTAGCGGGAGAGACCTACGAGCAGTACTTC

v_gene: TRBV10-3
abundance: NA
d_gene: TRBD1
j_gene: TRBJ1-5
CDR3aa: CAISSGQGLGGPQHF
CDR3nt: TGTGCCATCAGTTCGGGACAGGGCCTAGGAGGGCCCCAGCATTTT

v_gene: TRBV7-9
abundance: once
d_gene: TRBD1
j_gene: TRBJ2-7
CDR3aa: CASSSPGTGMPEQYF
CDR3nt: TGTGCCAGCAGCTCACCCGGGACAGGGATGCCTGAGCAGTACTTC

v_gene: TRBV29-1
abundance: many
d_gene: NA
j_gene: TRBJ1-1
CDR3aa: CSVPLGPGAFF
CDR3nt: TGCAGCGTTCCCCTTGGTCCCGGAGCTTTCTTT

v_gene: TRBV7-2
abundance: few
d_gene: TRBD2
j_gene: TRBJ2-7
CDR3aa: CASRPPTTSGAYEQYF
CDR3nt: TGTGCCAGCAGACCCCCGACCACTAGCGGAGCCTACGAGCAGTACTTC

v_gene: TRBV7-6
abundance: many
d_gene: TRBD1
j_gene: TRBJ1-1
CDR3aa: CASSFRQGAGEAFF
CDR3nt: TGTGCCAGCAGCTTCAGACAGGGGGCGGGGGAAGCTTTCTTT

v_gene: TRBV6-2/TRBV6-3
abundance: NA
d_gene: TRBD1
j_gene: TRBJ2-2
CDR3aa: CASSQGQGGGTGELFF
CDR3nt: TGTGCCAGCAGCCAAGGACAGGGTGGGGGAACCGGGGAGCTGTTTTTT

v_gene: TRBV10-2
abundance: many
d_gene: NA
j_gene: TRBJ1-1
CDR3aa: CASSESSTGMNTEAFF
CDR3nt: TGCGCCAGCAGTGAGTCCTCGACAGGCATGAACACTGAAGCTTTCTTT

v_gene: TRBV10-3
abundance: NA
d_gene: TRBD1
j_gene: TRBJ1-2
CDR3aa: CASREFMTGADDGYTF
CDR3nt: TGTGCCAGCAGAGAATTTATGACAGGGGCCGATGATGGCTACACCTTC

v_gene: TRBV4-3
abundance: few
d_gene: NA
j_gene: TRBJ2-6
CDR3aa: CASSQGSAAGGANVLTF
CDR3nt: TGCGCCAGCAGCCAAGGATCAGCGGCTGGGGGGGCCAACGTCCTGACTTTC

v_gene: TRBV9
abundance: few
d_gene: NA
j_gene: TRBJ2-7
CDR3aa: CASSSLVDTGSYEQYF
CDR3nt: TGTGCCAGCAGTTCCCTAGTGGACACCGGCTCCTACGAGCAGTACTTC

v_gene: TRBV7-9
abundance: NA
d_gene: NA
j_gene: TRBJ2-3
CDR3aa: CASSLQGGASTDTQYF
CDR3nt: TGTGCCAGCAGCCTCCAGGGCGGGGCTAGCACAGATACGCAGTATTTT

v_gene: TRBV12-3/TRBV12-4
abundance: NA
d_gene: TRBD1
j_gene: TRBJ1-1
CDR3aa: CASSYRDRSIGEAFF
CDR3nt: TGTGCCAGCAGTTACCGGGACAGGTCGATCGGGGAAGCTTTCTTT

v_gene: TRBV10-3
abundance: NA
d_gene: TRBD2
j_gene: TRBJ2-5
CDR3aa: CAISESLVAGKETQYF
CDR3nt: TGTGCCATCAGTGAGTCGCTGGTAGCGGGGAAAGAGACCCAGTACTTC

v_gene: TRBV7-9
abundance: many
d_gene: TRBD1
j_gene: TRBJ1-5
CDR3aa: CASSLDRGGRGQPQHF
CDR3nt: TGTGCCAGCAGCTTAGACAGGGGCGGCAGGGGCCAGCCCCAGCATTTT

v_gene: TRBV7-2
abundance: NA
d_gene: TRBD2
j_gene: TRBJ2-2
CDR3aa: CASSFPAGGNTGELFF
CDR3nt: TGTGCCAGCAGCTTCCCAGCGGGAGGGAACACCGGGGAGCTGTTTTTT

v_gene: TRBV19
abundance: many
d_gene: NA
j_gene: TRBJ1-2
CDR3aa: CASSEGDYGYTF
CDR3nt: TGTGCCAGTAGTGAGGGAGACTATGGCTACACCTTC

v_gene: TRBV20-1
abundance: many
d_gene: TRBD1
j_gene: TRBJ1-1
CDR3aa: CSALPGTGGQNTEAFF
CDR3nt: TGCAGTGCACTACCCGGGACAGGGGGTCAGAACACTGAAGCTTTCTTT